A selection of T cell receptor beta chains follows, all from one sample in a study of blood T cell repertoires in COVID-19. Clones were read by immunoSEQ multiplex PCR, and TCRdb kept only the in-frame ones, dropping some. The data show about 67,000 clones, around 85% seen once. Material: peripheral blood. The receptors shown here come from a man in his fifties with active COVID-19. CDR3s include the opening cysteine and the closing phenylalanine or tryptophan. Each record gives: V gene, clone size, D gene, J gene, CDR3 DNA, CDR3 protein. D genes are given only for firm matches. Size values are once, few and many counts, or a class for expanded clones, and some rows have none.

TRBV11-3,NA,TRBD1,TRBJ1-2,TGTGCCAGCAGCTCTATGGACAGGGCCTATGGCTACACCTTC,CASSSMDRAYGYTF
TRBV11-2,NA,TRBD2,TRBJ2-4,TGTGCCAGCAGCCGCGATAGCGGGATTCAGTACTTC,CASSRDSGIQYF
TRBV6-2/TRBV6-3,few,TRBD1,TRBJ2-6,TGTGCCAGCAGTTACAGGACAGGCCAACGCTCTGGGGCCAACGTCCTGACTTTC,CASSYRTGQRSGANVLTF
TRBV7-9,medium-sized,TRBD1,TRBJ1-5,TGTGCCAGCAGCCACAGGGGGCCTCAGCCCCAGCATTTT,CASSHRGPQPQHF
TRBV7-2,NA,TRBD2,TRBJ2-2,TGTGCCAGCAGCTTAGTCGGGACTAGCGGGGTCGGGGAGCTGTTTTTT,CASSLVGTSGVGELFF
TRBV27,NA,NA,TRBJ1-1,TGTGCCAGCAGTTTCTCAGGGGTTCACACTGAAGCTTTCTTT,CASSFSGVHTEAFF
TRBV11-3,few,NA,TRBJ2-7,TGTGCCAGCAGCTTATTCCGGGGCTCCTACGAGCAGTACTTC,CASSLFRGSYEQYF
TRBV7-8,NA,TRBD1,TRBJ1-2,TGTGCCAGCAGCTTAGAAAGGGCAGGGGGGAGGTATGGCTACACCTTC,CASSLERAGGRYGYTF
TRBV24-1,NA,NA,TRBJ2-5,TGTGCCACCTCGGGTGCGGCCCAAGAGACCCAGTACTTC,CATSGAAQETQYF
TRBV28,once,TRBD1,TRBJ1-4,TGTGCCAGCAGTTTATGGGGACAGGGTGGTGCTAAAAGTTCGAAGGGTGAAAAACTGTTTTTT,CASSLWGQGGAKSSKGEKLFF
TRBV7-2,NA,TRBD1,TRBJ2-5,TGTGCCAGCAGCCTAGGACAGGGATCGGAGACCCAGTACTTC,CASSLGQGSETQYF
TRBV6-5,NA,TRBD1,TRBJ2-1,TGTGCCAGCAGTACAACCGGGACAGGGTGGAATGAGCAGTTCTTC,CASSTTGTGWNEQFF
TRBV5-6,NA,TRBD2,TRBJ2-3,TGTGCCAGCAGCCCATCCCGACTAGCGGGCACAGATACGCAGTATTTT,CASSPSRLAGTDTQYF
TRBV24-1,NA,TRBD1,TRBJ1-1,TGTGCCACCATGGCAGGGGACAGTGAAGCTTTCTTT,CATMAGDSEAFF
TRBV7-2,NA,NA,TRBJ2-1,TGTGCCAGCAGCTTACTTCGGGGACACTACAATGAGCAGTTCTTC,CASSLLRGHYNEQFF